This T cell receptor (beta chain) was documented in a study of CD8+ T cells in alopecia areata. On the study more broadly: Each day, treated patients took oral tofacitinib twice, at 5 to 10 mg per dose. Dosing with tofacitinib proceeded for 6 to 18 months, followed by 6 months off drug.

Extraction and reverse transcription of RNA yielded cDNA as the sequencing template. Sequencing used immunoSEQ multiplex PCR; TCRdb keeps in-frame clones, though not all of them. The data hold under 250,000 clones, with approximately 67% observed a single time. Treatment given: oral pan-JAK inhibitor, 5-10 mg twice daily. Per germline, CDR1 SQVTM and CDR2 ANQGSEA. This CDR3 region has 15 residues. The J segment lost 8 bases and the V segment lost 8 bases, leaving 16 bases of the junction unmatched. Of note for this clone: Its antigen is as yet unknown.

General study points: Affected scalp, especially in alopecia totalis/universalis, had a higher clonality than normal scalp did. Only one nonresponder was present, which leaves the link between baseline CD8+ expansion and response uncertain.

This chain links TRBV29-1 with TRBJ1-2, with 11 bases fitting TRBD1. This material consisted of CD4+ T cells sorted from blood, taken at roughly week 45, from a patient treated with tofacitinib. The receptor's source is a human donor with alopecia areata. The CDR3 nucleotides are TGCAGCTCGAACTCCGGGACAGGGGGGTCAAGGGGCTACACCTTC. Protein product: CSSNSGTGGSRGYTF.